This T cell receptor (beta chain) was recorded in a study of T cells after yellow fever vaccination. Study outcomes and limitations: Subsequent to the booster, the majority of primary-vaccination clones reappeared (roughly 96% CD4, roughly 90% CD8). The study found a weaker secondary response that peaked faster, day 5 versus 15. Researchers noted that a small share of clonotypes showed up in both CD4 and CD8 compartments.

Generation of TCR cDNA used 5'RACE template switching (which added a universal primer site and UMIs). MiXCR was run by TCRdb on the 5' RACE reads, yielding one entry per CDR3 protein. The sample shows some 350,000 distinct CDR3 sequences, almost 4% of them seen only once. Trimming pared 5 bases from V and 7 bases from J, leaving 14 bases between. Per germline, CDR1 DFQATT and CDR2 SNEGSKA (reference sequence). The CDR3 has 12 amino acids. This clonotype was seen more than once but under ten times. Its specificity is not known. Sample: PBMCs, taken 5 days after the yellow fever booster vaccination. The receptor was isolated from a man between 18 and 35 years old who received the YFV17D yellow fever vaccine. The chain carries TRBV20-1 and TRBJ2-5; D might be TRBD2 (6 bases). The CDR3 is CSAGAGTGTQYF. The CDR3 coding sequence is TGCAGTGCTGGGGCGGGGACGGGGACCCAGTACTTC.